These T cell receptor beta chains were read from a single sample in a study of vaccination and CD4 T cells after COVID-19. TCRdb reprocessed the PCR reads with MiXCR, giving one entry per CDR3 protein. The repertoire holds approximately 14,000 distinct CDR3 sequences, with 69% as singletons. Specimen: CD4+ T cells from blood, collected after SARS-CoV-2 vaccination. These receptors came from a human donor who had recovered from COVID-19. Each CDR3 is given with its conserved first and last residue. Fields, in order: D gene, V gene, J gene, clone size, CDR3 protein, CDR3 DNA. The D gene is left open where the match is weak. Not all rows give a size; the values are once, few, many and, for expanded clones, a class.

D gene: TRBD1; V gene: TRBV20-1; J gene: TRBJ1-1; clone size: -; CDR3 protein: CSADGTGENTEAFF; CDR3 DNA: TGCAGTGCCGACGGGACAGGGGAGAACACTGAAGCTTTCTTT
D gene: TRBD1; V gene: TRBV20-1; J gene: TRBJ1-6; clone size: -; CDR3 protein: CSARDRDRDFSPLHF; CDR3 DNA: TGCAGTGCTAGAGACCGGGACAGGGATTTTTCACCCCTCCACTTT
D gene: -; V gene: TRBV6-1; J gene: TRBJ1-3; clone size: -; CDR3 protein: CASRGQWNTIYF; CDR3 DNA: TGTGCCAGCAGAGGTCAATGGAACACCATATATTTT
D gene: -; V gene: TRBV5-1; J gene: TRBJ1-2; clone size: few; CDR3 protein: CASSRTLDGYTF; CDR3 DNA: TGCGCCAGCAGCCGGACCCTGGATGGCTACACCTTC
D gene: -; V gene: TRBV28; J gene: TRBJ1-5; clone size: -; CDR3 protein: CASSLGGPQHF; CDR3 DNA: TGTGCCAGCAGCCTCGGGGGGCCCCAGCATTTT
D gene: -; V gene: TRBV19; J gene: TRBJ1-1; clone size: once; CDR3 protein: CASSIGGVNTEAFF; CDR3 DNA: TGTGCCAGTAGTATAGGAGGGGTGAACACTGAAGCTTTCTTT
D gene: -; V gene: TRBV4-1; J gene: TRBJ1-5; clone size: -; CDR3 protein: CASSQDRQDQPQHF; CDR3 DNA: TGCGCCAGCAGCCAAGATCGCCAGGATCAGCCCCAGCATTTT
D gene: -; V gene: TRBV2; J gene: TRBJ1-5; clone size: few; CDR3 protein: CASSLGEGQPQHF; CDR3 DNA: TGTGCCAGCAGCTTAGGAGAGGGTCAGCCCCAGCATTTT
D gene: -; V gene: TRBV4-1; J gene: TRBJ2-7; clone size: -; CDR3 protein: CASSLGQIRFEQYF; CDR3 DNA: TGCGCCAGCAGCCTAGGACAGATTCGTTTCGAGCAGTACTTC
D gene: -; V gene: TRBV6-2/TRBV6-3; J gene: TRBJ1-2; clone size: few; CDR3 protein: CASSQEPGSAYTF; CDR3 DNA: TGTGCCAGCAGCCAGGAACCGGGTTCGGCCTACACCTTC
D gene: TRBD1; V gene: TRBV5-5; J gene: TRBJ1-2; clone size: -; CDR3 protein: CASSLDLTGAGYTF; CDR3 DNA: TGTGCCAGCAGCTTGGACCTGACAGGGGCCGGCTACACCTTC
D gene: TRBD1; V gene: TRBV5-6; J gene: TRBJ1-1; clone size: -; CDR3 protein: CASSDRGYEAFF; CDR3 DNA: TGTGCCAGCAGTGACAGGGGATATGAAGCTTTCTTT
D gene: TRBD2; V gene: TRBV6-1; J gene: TRBJ2-1; clone size: -; CDR3 protein: CASTEGPSGPYNEQFF; CDR3 DNA: TGTGCCAGCACCGAAGGGCCTAGCGGCCCCTACAATGAGCAGTTCTTC
D gene: -; V gene: TRBV29-1; J gene: TRBJ1-5; clone size: -; CDR3 protein: CSVADNSNQPQHF; CDR3 DNA: TGCAGCGTGGCAGACAATAGCAATCAGCCCCAGCATTTT
D gene: -; V gene: TRBV20-1; J gene: TRBJ2-2; clone size: -; CDR3 protein: CSARFDSPNTGELFF; CDR3 DNA: TGCAGTGCTAGGTTCGACAGTCCGAACACCGGGGAGCTGTTTTTT
D gene: -; V gene: TRBV5-4; J gene: TRBJ2-3; clone size: -; CDR3 protein: CASSPGGLLDTQYF; CDR3 DNA: TGTGCCAGCAGCCCTGGAGGTCTGTTGGATACGCAGTATTTT
D gene: -; V gene: TRBV20-1; J gene: TRBJ1-5; clone size: -; CDR3 protein: CSANNGGVNQPQHF; CDR3 DNA: TGCAGTGCCAACAACGGGGGGGTCAATCAGCCCCAGCATTTT
D gene: -; V gene: TRBV7-2; J gene: TRBJ2-1; clone size: few; CDR3 protein: CASSHQQRGPYNEQFF; CDR3 DNA: TGTGCCAGCAGCCATCAACAACGGGGACCATACAATGAGCAGTTCTTC
D gene: -; V gene: TRBV7-6; J gene: TRBJ1-4; clone size: once; CDR3 protein: CASSRDSPRLNEKLFF; CDR3 DNA: TGTGCCAGCAGCCGTGACAGCCCGCGCCTTAATGAAAAACTGTTTTTT
D gene: TRBD1; V gene: TRBV24-1; J gene: TRBJ2-1; clone size: -; CDR3 protein: CATSDSQGQAYNEQFF; CDR3 DNA: TGTGCCACCAGTGATTCACAGGGACAGGCCTACAATGAGCAGTTCTTC
D gene: TRBD2; V gene: TRBV2; J gene: TRBJ2-7; clone size: -; CDR3 protein: CASRGTSGIYEQYF; CDR3 DNA: TGTGCCAGCAGGGGGACTAGCGGGATCTACGAGCAGTACTTC
D gene: -; V gene: TRBV5-1; J gene: TRBJ2-7; clone size: -; CDR3 protein: CASSLFQGGGPGEQYF; CDR3 DNA: TGCGCCAGCAGCTTGTTCCAGGGAGGGGGCCCGGGGGAGCAGTACTTC
D gene: -; V gene: TRBV27; J gene: TRBJ1-1; clone size: -; CDR3 protein: CASSPAPGRNTEAFF; CDR3 DNA: TGTGCCAGCAGTCCCGCCCCGGGACGGAACACTGAAGCTTTCTTT
D gene: TRBD2; V gene: TRBV20-1; J gene: TRBJ2-5; clone size: few; CDR3 protein: CSARVWTSGRLETQYF; CDR3 DNA: TGCAGTGCTAGAGTTTGGACTAGCGGGAGATTAGAGACCCAGTACTTC
D gene: TRBD1; V gene: TRBV4-2; J gene: TRBJ1-6; clone size: few; CDR3 protein: CASSQARGTGGPPLHF; CDR3 DNA: TGTGCCAGCAGCCAAGCACGCGGGACAGGGGGCCCACCCCTCCACTTT
D gene: -; V gene: TRBV30; J gene: TRBJ1-3; clone size: -; CDR3 protein: CAWSRTPSGNTIYF; CDR3 DNA: TGTGCCTGGAGTCGGACACCCTCTGGAAACACCATATATTTT
D gene: -; V gene: TRBV6-1; J gene: TRBJ2-3; clone size: -; CDR3 protein: CASSQALGSTDTQYF; CDR3 DNA: TGTGCCAGCAGCCAAGCCTTGGGGAGCACAGATACGCAGTATTTT
D gene: -; V gene: TRBV28; J gene: TRBJ1-5; clone size: -; CDR3 protein: CASSFRQPQHF; CDR3 DNA: TGTGCCAGCAGTTTCCGGCAGCCCCAGCATTTT
D gene: TRBD1; V gene: TRBV20-1; J gene: TRBJ2-2; clone size: few; CDR3 protein: CSARVGTANTGELFF; CDR3 DNA: TGCAGTGCTAGAGTCGGGACAGCGAACACCGGGGAGCTGTTTTTT
D gene: -; V gene: TRBV10-3; J gene: TRBJ2-2; clone size: -; CDR3 protein: CATTGGRVSAGELFF; CDR3 DNA: TGTGCCACCACCGGGGGGCGAGTAAGCGCCGGGGAGCTGTTTTTT
D gene: TRBD2; V gene: TRBV24-1; J gene: TRBJ2-4; clone size: -; CDR3 protein: CATSESGGGIQYF; CDR3 DNA: TGTGCCACCAGTGAGTCGGGGGGGGGCATTCAGTACTTC
D gene: TRBD2; V gene: TRBV20-1; J gene: TRBJ2-3; clone size: few; CDR3 protein: CSARDPSGRVTDTQYF; CDR3 DNA: TGCAGTGCTAGAGATCCCAGCGGGAGAGTCACAGATACGCAGTATTTT
D gene: -; V gene: TRBV7-9; J gene: TRBJ1-1; clone size: -; CDR3 protein: CASSFSTVNTEAFF; CDR3 DNA: TGTGCCAGCAGCTTTTCGACAGTGAACACTGAAGCTTTCTTT
D gene: -; V gene: TRBV20-1; J gene: TRBJ2-3; clone size: -; CDR3 protein: CSARVGGSTDTQYF; CDR3 DNA: TGCAGTGCTAGAGTAGGCGGGAGCACAGATACGCAGTATTTT
D gene: -; V gene: TRBV20-1; J gene: TRBJ1-5; clone size: -; CDR3 protein: CSAPQISGGSNQPQHF; CDR3 DNA: TGCAGTGCCCCTCAAATCAGTGGGGGTAGCAATCAGCCCCAGCATTTT
D gene: TRBD2; V gene: TRBV6-1; J gene: TRBJ2-3; clone size: once; CDR3 protein: CASSEVRLTSGSADTQYF; CDR3 DNA: TGTGCCAGCAGTGAAGTAAGATTGACTAGCGGGAGCGCAGATACGCAGTATTTT
D gene: TRBD2; V gene: TRBV5-1; J gene: TRBJ2-3; clone size: -; CDR3 protein: CASSERGTSTDTQYF; CDR3 DNA: TGCGCCAGCAGTGAGCGGGGTACTAGCACAGATACGCAGTATTTT
D gene: TRBD1; V gene: TRBV20-1; J gene: TRBJ1-6; clone size: -; CDR3 protein: CGSGGSYNSPLHF; CDR3 DNA: TGCGGGTCAGGGGGTTCCTATAATTCACCCCTCCACTTT
D gene: -; V gene: TRBV7-2; J gene: TRBJ1-1; clone size: -; CDR3 protein: CASSLSGGQNTEAFF; CDR3 DNA: TGTGCCAGCAGCTTATCGGGGGGACAGAACACTGAAGCTTTCTTT
D gene: -; V gene: TRBV20-1; J gene: TRBJ1-2; clone size: few; CDR3 protein: CSARDSTGEPAYGYTF; CDR3 DNA: TGCAGTGCTAGAGATTCGACAGGCGAGCCAGCCTATGGCTACACCTTC
D gene: -; V gene: TRBV15; J gene: TRBJ1-5; clone size: -; CDR3 protein: CATSRGGTAGGNQPQHF; CDR3 DNA: TGTGCCACCAGCAGAGGTGGGACCGCGGGAGGCAATCAGCCCCAGCATTTT
D gene: -; V gene: TRBV7-6; J gene: TRBJ2-7; clone size: -; CDR3 protein: CASSLGAVYEQYF; CDR3 DNA: TGTGCCAGCAGCTTGGGTGCAGTCTACGAGCAGTACTTC
D gene: -; V gene: TRBV20-1; J gene: TRBJ2-5; clone size: -; CDR3 protein: CSARVTAQETQYF; CDR3 DNA: TGCAGTGCTAGAGTGACAGCCCAAGAGACCCAGTACTTC
D gene: TRBD2; V gene: TRBV7-3; J gene: TRBJ2-1; clone size: -; CDR3 protein: CASSLWGTSGILNEQFF; CDR3 DNA: TGTGCCAGCAGCTTATGGGGGACTAGCGGGATTCTCAATGAGCAGTTCTTC
D gene: -; V gene: TRBV21-1; J gene: TRBJ2-7; clone size: few; CDR3 protein: CASSKRVSWGSFEQYF; CDR3 DNA: TGTGCCAGCAGTAAGAGAGTGTCCTGGGGTTCGTTCGAGCAGTACTTC
D gene: TRBD1; V gene: TRBV6-1; J gene: TRBJ1-2; clone size: -; CDR3 protein: CASRNTGGRGYTF; CDR3 DNA: TGTGCCAGCAGAAATACAGGGGGCCGGGGCTACACCTTC
D gene: TRBD1; V gene: TRBV28; J gene: TRBJ1-2; clone size: -; CDR3 protein: CASSWGQGAPYGYTF; CDR3 DNA: TGTGCCAGCAGTTGGGGACAGGGGGCGCCCTATGGCTACACCTTC
D gene: -; V gene: TRBV5-1; J gene: TRBJ2-5; clone size: -; CDR3 protein: CASSLGGTHRETQYF; CDR3 DNA: TGCGCCAGCAGCTTGGGAGGGACTCATAGAGAGACCCAGTACTTC
D gene: -; V gene: TRBV7-2; J gene: TRBJ2-6; clone size: -; CDR3 protein: CASSLHNSLGANVLTF; CDR3 DNA: TGTGCCAGCAGTCTTCATAACAGTCTCGGGGCCAACGTCCTGACTTTC
D gene: -; V gene: TRBV6-5; J gene: TRBJ2-1; clone size: -; CDR3 protein: CASSYHLRGRSYNEQFF; CDR3 DNA: TGTGCCAGCAGTTATCATTTGCGGGGACGCTCCTACAATGAGCAGTTCTTC
D gene: -; V gene: TRBV5-8; J gene: TRBJ2-1; clone size: -; CDR3 protein: CASSSERDSPYF; CDR3 DNA: TGTGCCAGCAGCTCCGAACGGGACTCGCCTTACTTC
D gene: -; V gene: TRBV28; J gene: TRBJ1-1; clone size: -; CDR3 protein: CASSQEDGSFEAFF; CDR3 DNA: TGTGCCAGCAGTCAAGAGGACGGTTCATTTGAAGCTTTCTTT
D gene: TRBD2; V gene: TRBV28; J gene: TRBJ2-1; clone size: -; CDR3 protein: CASSLTSGSPFF; CDR3 DNA: TGTGCCAGCAGCCTCACTAGCGGGAGCCCGTTCTTC